This T cell receptor beta chain was sequenced during a study of CD8 T cells in ankylosing spondylitis. This clonotype came up a few times. Its matching antigen is unknown. Overall study results and limits: It appeared that ankylosing spondylitis blood was characterized by a TCR beta motif of several highly homologous variants.

V gave up 6 bases and J gave up 2 bases; unmatched junction bases: 7. The CDR3 runs 15 residues. In TCRdb, the 5' RACE reads were re-called with MiXCR into one record per CDR3 protein. The table includes 200,000 to 250,000 distinct CDR3 sequences, approximately 20% detected once. The chain couples TRBV12-3 or TRBV12-4 to TRBJ2-5; 9 bases match TRBD1. The TCR originated in a male donor with ankylosing spondylitis. Material for sequencing was blood, either unsorted or a sorted T cell fraction (not recorded which). The CDR3 is CASSHGQGWQETQYF. The CDR3 DNA follows: TGTGCCAGCAGCCACGGACAGGGGTGGCAAGAGACCCAGTACTTC.